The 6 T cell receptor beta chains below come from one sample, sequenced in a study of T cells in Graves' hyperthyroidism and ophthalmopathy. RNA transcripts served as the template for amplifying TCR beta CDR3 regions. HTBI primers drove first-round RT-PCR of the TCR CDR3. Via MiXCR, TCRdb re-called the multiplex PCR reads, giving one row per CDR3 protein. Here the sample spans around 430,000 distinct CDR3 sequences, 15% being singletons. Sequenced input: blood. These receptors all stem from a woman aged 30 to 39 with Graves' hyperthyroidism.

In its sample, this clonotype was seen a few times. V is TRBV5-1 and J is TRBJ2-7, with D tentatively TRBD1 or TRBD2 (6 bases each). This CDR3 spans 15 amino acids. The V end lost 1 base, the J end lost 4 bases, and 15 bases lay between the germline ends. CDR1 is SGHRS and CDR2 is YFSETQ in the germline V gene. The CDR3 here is CASSLRAGGEYEQYF. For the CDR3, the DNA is TGCGCCAGCAGCTTGAGAGCCGGGGGCGAGTACGAGCAGTACTTC.

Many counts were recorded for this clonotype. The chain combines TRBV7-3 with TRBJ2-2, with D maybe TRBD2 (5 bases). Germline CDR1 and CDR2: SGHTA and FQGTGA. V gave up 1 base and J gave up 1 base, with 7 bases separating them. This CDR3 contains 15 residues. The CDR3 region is CASSLMSGNTGELFF. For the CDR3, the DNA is TGTGCCAGCAGCTTAATGAGCGGGAACACCGGGGAGCTGTTTTTT.

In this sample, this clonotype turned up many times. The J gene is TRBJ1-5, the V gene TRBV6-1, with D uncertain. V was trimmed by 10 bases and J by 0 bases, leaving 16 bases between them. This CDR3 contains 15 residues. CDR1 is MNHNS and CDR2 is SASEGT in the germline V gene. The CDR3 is CATAGIGDSNQPQHF. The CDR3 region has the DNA TGTGCCACCGCGGGCATCGGAGATAGCAATCAGCCCCAGCATTTT.

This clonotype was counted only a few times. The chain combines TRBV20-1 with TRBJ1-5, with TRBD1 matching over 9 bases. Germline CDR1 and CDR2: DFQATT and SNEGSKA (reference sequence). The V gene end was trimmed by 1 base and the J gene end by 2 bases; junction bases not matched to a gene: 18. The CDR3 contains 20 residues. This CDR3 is CSARVFGDREFGLGNQPQHF. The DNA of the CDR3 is TGCAGTGCTAGAGTTTTTGGGGACAGGGAATTTGGGTTGGGCAATCAGCCCCAGCATTTT.

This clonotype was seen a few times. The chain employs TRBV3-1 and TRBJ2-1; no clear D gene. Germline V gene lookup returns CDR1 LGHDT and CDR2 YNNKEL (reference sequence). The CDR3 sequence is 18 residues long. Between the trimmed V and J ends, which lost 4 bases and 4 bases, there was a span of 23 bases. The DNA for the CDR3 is TGTGCCAGCAGCCGAAGCACCATCAGTACTGGCCCTTACAATGAGCAGTTCTTC. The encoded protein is CASSRSTISTGPYNEQFF.

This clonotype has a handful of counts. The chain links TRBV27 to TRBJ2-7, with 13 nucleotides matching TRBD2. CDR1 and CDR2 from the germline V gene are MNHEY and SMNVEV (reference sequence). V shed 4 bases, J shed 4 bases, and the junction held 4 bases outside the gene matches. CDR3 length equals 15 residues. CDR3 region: CASSSGTSGNYEQYF. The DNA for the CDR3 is TGTGCCAGCAGTTCAGGGACTAGCGGGAATTACGAGCAGTACTTC.